Given below is one TCR beta chain in context. The clone's antigen remains unknown. Base quality data are lacking; no much larger clone is found one base away. This sample stems from a study of blood T cell repertoires in COVID-19 (dated by TCRdb to the early 2020s). General notes on the study: Samples covering the acute and convalescent phases of COVID-19 were provided by collaborators in the United States, Italy and Spain. The prospective study material was composed of cDNA or gDNA derived from T cells, B-cell-depleted T cells, or PBMCs. Deeply sampled blood TCRbeta repertoires from subjects exposed to, actively infected with, or recovered from COVID-19 were included in the dataset. A freely available public database, intended as a resource for researchers studying the immune response to SARS-CoV-2, is where the repertoires were released. The samples were drawn from the first 160 participants of the ongoing ImmuneRACE study and from 1,200 or so subjects provided by 6 global collaborators. Nearly every sample came with metadata listing a de-identified subject ID, COVID-19 status, age in years and sex. Where available, HLA class I and class II types were taken from metadata supplied by the sample provider and were not determined by assay-based typing. The paper's findings and limits, for the study overall: How much clinical and demographic metadata was included differed by source and by participant, and the metadata was provided uncurated.

The immunoSEQ Assay, a bias-controlled multiplex PCR, was used to amplify TCRbeta CDR3 regions from genomic DNA. The authors processed their data as follows. The number of nucleated cells in each sample was estimated by amplification of reference gene primers within the assay. To quantify the absolute abundance of each unique TCRbeta CDR3 rearrangement, sequence reads were collapsed and filtered. Productive Simpson clonality was computed per sample as the square root of Simpson's diversity index over productive rearrangements. The table was pulled from immuneACCESS by TCRdb, which kept in-frame rearrangements only. Such tables lose some clones; where checked, under half of the loss comes from unresolved V genes, and the rest has no known cause. V, J and clone size were drawn from that table, and D and trimming were deduced from the DNA. The sample yields about 170,000 clones; around 85% were counted once. The ten largest clones represent 6.5% to 7.5% of the sample.

One collaborating source in Seattle enrolled patients during active infection and followed them longitudinally through the course of disease. Each collaborating institution followed its own protocols to collect whole blood in K2EDTA tubes. Collaborator samples were shipped for TCRbeta analysis as frozen whole blood, isolated PBMCs, or DNA extracted from either sample type. Taken from the germline V gene (reference sequence), the CDR1 and CDR2 loops are SEHNR and FQNEAQ. Including cysteine and phenylalanine, the CDR3 has 17 amino acids. Only the CDR3 DNA stays, 51 bases, in frame from base 1. V is cut by 4 bases and J by 0 bases, and the space between the germline ends is 18 bases.

The sequenced material came from peripheral blood. The sequence joins TRBV7-9 to TRBJ1-2; 5 matching bases give a weak D call of TRBD1. The TCR was taken from a man older than 75 with COVID-19, enrolled during active disease. In nucleotide form, the sequence is TGTGCCAGCAGCTCCCCCCGTGGGGGGTTAACTAACTATGGCTACACCTTC. Its amino acids are CASSSPRGGLTNYGYTF.